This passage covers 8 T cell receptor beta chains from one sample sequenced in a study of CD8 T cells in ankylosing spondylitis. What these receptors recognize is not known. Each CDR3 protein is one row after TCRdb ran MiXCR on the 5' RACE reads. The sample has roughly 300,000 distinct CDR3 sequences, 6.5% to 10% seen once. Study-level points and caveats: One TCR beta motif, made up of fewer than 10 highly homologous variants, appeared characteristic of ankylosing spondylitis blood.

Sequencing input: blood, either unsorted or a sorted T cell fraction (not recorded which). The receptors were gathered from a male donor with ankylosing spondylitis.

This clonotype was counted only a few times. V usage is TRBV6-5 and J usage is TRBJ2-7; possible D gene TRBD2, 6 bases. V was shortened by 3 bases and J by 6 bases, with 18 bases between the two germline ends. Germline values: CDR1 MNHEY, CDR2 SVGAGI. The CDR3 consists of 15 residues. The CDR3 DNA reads TGTGCCAGCAGTTATGGCGGGACTGGGGCAGGCGAGCAGTACTTC. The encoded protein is CASSYGGTGAGEQYF.

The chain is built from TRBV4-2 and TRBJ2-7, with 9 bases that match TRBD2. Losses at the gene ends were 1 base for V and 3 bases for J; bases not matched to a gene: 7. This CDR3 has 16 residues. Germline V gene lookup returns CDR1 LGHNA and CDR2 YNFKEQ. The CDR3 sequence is CASSQVYSSGNYEQYF. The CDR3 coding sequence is TGTGCCAGCAGCCAAGTGTATTCTAGCGGGAACTACGAGCAGTACTTC.

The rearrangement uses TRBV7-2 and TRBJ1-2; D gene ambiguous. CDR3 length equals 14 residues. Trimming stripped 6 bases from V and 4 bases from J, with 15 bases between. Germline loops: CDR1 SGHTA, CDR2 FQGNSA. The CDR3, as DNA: TGTGCCAGCAGACCCCCGTCGGGGTTCTATGGCTACACCTTC. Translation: CASRPPSGFYGYTF.

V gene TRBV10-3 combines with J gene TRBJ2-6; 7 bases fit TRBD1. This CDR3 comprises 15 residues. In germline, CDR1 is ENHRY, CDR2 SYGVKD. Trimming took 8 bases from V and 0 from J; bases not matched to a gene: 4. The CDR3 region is CAIGDSDSGANVLTF. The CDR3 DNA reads TGTGCCATCGGGGACAGCGACTCTGGGGCCAACGTCCTGACTTTC.

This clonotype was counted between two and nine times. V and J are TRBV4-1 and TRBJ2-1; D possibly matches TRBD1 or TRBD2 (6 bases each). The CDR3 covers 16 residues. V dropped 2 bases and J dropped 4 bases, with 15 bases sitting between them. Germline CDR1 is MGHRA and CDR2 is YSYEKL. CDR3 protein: CASSQPVGGRYNEQFF. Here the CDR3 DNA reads TGCGCCAGCAGCCAACCCGTCGGGGGCAGATACAATGAGCAGTTCTTC.

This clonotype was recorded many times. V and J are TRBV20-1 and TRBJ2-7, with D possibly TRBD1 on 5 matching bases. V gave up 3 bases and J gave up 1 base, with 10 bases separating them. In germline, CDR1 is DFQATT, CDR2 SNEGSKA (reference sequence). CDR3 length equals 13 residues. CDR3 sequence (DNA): TGCAGTGCTAGCAGGGTTTTGTCCTACGAGCAGTACTTC. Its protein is CSASRVLSYEQYF.

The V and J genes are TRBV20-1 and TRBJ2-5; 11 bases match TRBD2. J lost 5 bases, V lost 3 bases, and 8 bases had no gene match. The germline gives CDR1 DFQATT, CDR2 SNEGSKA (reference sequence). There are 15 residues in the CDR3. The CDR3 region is CSASLAGGRWETQYF. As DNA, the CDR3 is TGCAGTGCTAGCTTAGCGGGAGGGCGATGGGAGACCCAGTACTTC.

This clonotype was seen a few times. The CDR3 reads CASTGSPSSYEQYF. The CDR3 bases are TGCGCCAGCACCGGGAGCCCTTCCTCCTACGAGCAGTACTTC. The V call is TRBV5-1, the J call TRBJ2-7, with TRBD2 as a possible D gene (6 bases). Trimming left V 6 bases short and J 0 bases short, with 13 bases between. This CDR3 spans 14 amino acids. Germline CDR1 and CDR2: SGHRS and YFSETQ.